The clone carrying this T cell receptor beta chain has at least ten counts. Investigators prepared the TCR beta libraries by applying iRepertoire HTBI primers and Arm-PCR of CDR3 regions. TCRdb fed the multiplex PCR reads into MiXCR, producing one record per CDR3 protein. The sample includes about 660,000 distinct CDR3 sequences, about 30% of them seen just once. From germline, CDR1 is MDHEN and CDR2 SYDVKM. The CDR3 extends over 13 amino acids. The V end lost 11 bases, the J end lost 4 bases, and 12 bases lay between the germline ends. This sample is part of a study of regulatory T cells in long-lasting Graves disease. The sample's time point: persistent/refractory GD, antithyroid drugs over 5 years with positive TRAb. RNA isolated from PBMCs was used to make the TCR library. Patients met American Thyroid Association criteria for Graves' disease. EDTA tubes were used for drawing 8 to 9 milliliters of peripheral blood.

The chain carries TRBV28 and TRBJ2-6; TRBD1 is a possible D gene (5 bases). This TCR derives from a female donor with Graves disease. Here the sequenced sample was peripheral blood mononuclear cells (PBMCs), taken when the disease was refractory, from a patient treated with antithyroid drugs. The CDR3: CACQGTGANVLTF. Here the CDR3 DNA reads TGTGCCTGTCAGGGTACCGGGGCCAACGTCCTGACTTTC.